This T cell receptor (beta chain) appears in the sequencing data of a study of OX40 agonist ivuxolimab in advanced cancers. Study at large: A male proportion of about 86% was recorded, with mean age around 55 years and range roughly 20 to 90.

Sequencing used immunoSEQ multiplex PCR; TCRdb keeps in-frame clones, though not all of them. Here the sample spans tens of thousands of clones, 81% being singletons. The sequence came from an adult with an advanced solid tumor such as melanoma, head and neck, liver or kidney cancer. The specimen comprised CD4+ or CD8+ T cells sorted from blood, sampled in a trial of the OX40 agonist ivuxolimab.

This chain's CDR3 is CASSPRDGDEQFF. The CDR3, as DNA: TGTGCCAGCTCACCAAGGGATGGCGATGAGCAGTTCTTC. V usage is TRBV18 and J usage is TRBJ2-1, with D unresolved. Germline loops: CDR1 KGHSH, CDR2 LQKENI. The CDR3 runs to 13 residues. Trimming removed 2 bases at V and 8 bases at J, with 10 bases between.